This T cell receptor (beta chain) was found in a study of blood T cell repertoires in COVID-19. Overall study: PBMCs, B-cell-depleted T cells, or T cells were the source of the cDNA or gDNA that made up the material.

Unmatched junction bases numbered 5, after V lost 4 bases and J lost 4 bases. The CDR3 has 15 residues. Per germline, CDR1 SGHTA and CDR2 FQGNSA. Data came from immunoSEQ multiplex PCR; TCRdb stores just in-frame clones and leaves some out. In the table there are more than 250,000 clones, approximately 88% of which are singletons. Specimen: peripheral blood. The chain is built from TRBV7-2 and TRBJ1-4; 8 nucleotides line up with TRBD1. The sequence was obtained from a human donor in a cohort sampled during active COVID-19. Here the CDR3 reads CASSSDRGRNEKLFF. In nucleotides, the CDR3 is TGTGCCAGCAGCTCAGACAGGGGCCGTAATGAAAAACTGTTTTTT.